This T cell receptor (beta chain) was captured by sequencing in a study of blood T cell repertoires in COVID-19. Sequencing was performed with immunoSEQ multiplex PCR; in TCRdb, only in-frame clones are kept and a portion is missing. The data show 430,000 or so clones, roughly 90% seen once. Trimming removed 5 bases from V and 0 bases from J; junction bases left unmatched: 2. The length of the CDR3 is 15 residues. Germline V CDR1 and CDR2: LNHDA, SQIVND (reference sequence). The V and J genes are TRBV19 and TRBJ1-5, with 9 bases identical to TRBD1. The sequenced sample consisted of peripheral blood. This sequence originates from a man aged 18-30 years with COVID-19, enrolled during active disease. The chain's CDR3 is CASSDRGNSNQPQHF. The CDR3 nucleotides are TGTGCCAGTAGTGACAGGGGGAATAGCAATCAGCCCCAGCATTTT.